Presented here are 20 T cell receptor beta chains from one specimen sequenced in a study of cytomegalovirus exposure and HLA in healthy donors. Both 60 Vbeta primers and 13 Jbeta primers went into the PCR. Generated by immunoSEQ multiplex PCR, the TCRdb table keeps only in-frame clones and is missing some. The table includes about 140,000 clones, 72% detected once. The specimen was PBMCs. These TCRs come from a man aged 50 or older in good health and CMV-seropositive.

The J gene is TRBJ2-3, the V gene TRBV5-4; TRBD2 is a possible D gene (5 bases). This CDR3 has 14 residues. V lost 3 bases to trimming and J lost 11 bases, with 19 bases between them. CDR1 and CDR2 (germline): SGHNT, YYREEE (reference sequence). The CDR3 DNA reads TGTGCCAGCAGCTCCGGAGGAGGACCTGGGAGGCAGTATTTT. Translating gives CASSSGGGPGRQYF.

This clone appeared once. This chain links TRBV4-1 with TRBJ2-7; D might be TRBD2 (5 bases). Between the trimmed V and J ends, which lost 1 base and 0 bases, there was a span of 7 bases. Germline V CDR1 and CDR2: MGHRA, YSYEKL. The CDR3 is made up of 14 amino acids. CDR3 loop: CASSQGGASYEQYF. CDR3 DNA: TGCGCCAGCAGCCAAGGGGGAGCCTCCTACGAGCAGTACTTC.

The chain recombines TRBV5-1 with TRBJ2-7; tentatively, D is TRBD2 (6 bases). The CDR3 sequence is 15 residues long. CDR1 and CDR2 from the germline V gene are SGHRS and YFSETQ. Trimming took off 0 bases at V and 2 bases at J, with 12 bases between the two ends. The CDR3 reads CASSLDSGSAYEQYF. Here the CDR3 DNA reads TGCGCCAGCAGCTTGGATAGCGGCAGTGCCTACGAGCAGTACTTC.

V gene TRBV6-1 combines with J gene TRBJ1-2; 9 bases are shared with TRBD1. From germline, CDR1 is MNHNS and CDR2 SASEGT. V was clipped by 0 bases and J by 5 bases; unmatched bases: 7. The CDR3 runs to 16 residues. The CDR3 DNA is TGTGCCAGCAGTGAAGCCTATACAGGGGGCTGGTATGGCTACACCTTC. Its translation is CASSEAYTGGWYGYTF.

This clone has just one count. The chain couples TRBV7-2 to TRBJ2-7, with TRBD1 matching over 9 bases. In germline, CDR1 is SGHTA, CDR2 FQGNSA. J gave up 5 bases and V 6 bases, and 2 bases lay outside the gene matches. CDR3 length: 12 amino acids. CDR3 bases: TGTGCCAGCAGGGGACAGGGCGACGAGCAGTACTTC. This codes for CASRGQGDEQYF.

This chain connects TRBV5-1 to TRBJ2-3, with D hard to call. The germline V gene has CDR1 SGHRS and CDR2 YFSETQ. This CDR3 is 13 amino acids long. V lost 4 bases and J 1 base, leaving 7 bases between the germline ends. In DNA, the CDR3 is TGCGCCAGCAGCCAGCAGGGCACAGATACGCAGTATTTT. Residues: CASSQQGTDTQYF.

V is TRBV2 and J is TRBJ2-7; 7 nucleotides match TRBD1. J lost 7 bases, V lost 5 bases, and 8 bases had no gene match. Germline V gene sequence: CDR1 SNHLY, CDR2 FYNNEI. The CDR3 runs 13 residues. The CDR3 DNA follows: TGTGCCAGCAGTAGGGACAGTTTCCGGGAGCAGTACTTC. Translated, it gives CASSRDSFREQYF.

The J gene is TRBJ1-5, the V gene TRBV7-2; D unclear. With 5 bases removed from V and 0 bases from J, the gap between germline ends came to 23 bases. The length of the CDR3 is 19 residues. Per germline, CDR1 SGHTA and CDR2 FQGNSA. CDR3 residues: CASSPRPGLGVGSNQPQHF. CDR3 DNA: TGTGCCAGCAGCCCTCGCCCGGGTTTAGGAGTGGGTAGCAATCAGCCCCAGCATTTT. The variable domain in full, with the rest retrieved from reference TRBV7-2 and TRBJ1-5, is GAGVSQSPSNKVTEKGKDVELRCDPISGHTALYWYRQSLGQGLEFLIYFQGNSAPDKSGLPSDRFSAERTGGSVSTLTIQRTQQEDSAVYLCASSPRPGLGVGSNQPQHFGDGTRLSIL.

The chain uses TRBV29-1 and TRBJ2-3, with 10 nucleotides matching TRBD1. CDR1 is SQVTM and CDR2 is ANQGSEA in the germline V gene. V was clipped by 6 bases and J by 3 bases; unmatched bases: 15. This CDR3 has 17 amino acids. CDR3 nucleotides: TGCAGCGTGGCCGGACAGGGGGTAAGAGGATCGACAGATACGCAGTATTTT. Protein product: CSVAGQGVRGSTDTQYF.

J is TRBJ1-1 and V is TRBV5-1; 7 nucleotides align to TRBD1. Germline CDR1 and CDR2: SGHRS and YFSETQ. V shed 2 bases and J 2 bases; nucleotides not matched to a gene: 3. CDR3 length: 14 residues. The CDR3 here is CASSFQGGNTEAFF. The CDR3 DNA sequence: TGCGCCAGCAGCTTCCAGGGGGGCAACACTGAAGCTTTCTTT.

The J gene is TRBJ2-5, the V gene TRBV6-5; TRBD2 aligns across 8 bases. Germline loops: CDR1 MNHEY, CDR2 SVGAGI. The V gene end was trimmed by 4 bases and the J gene end by 2 bases; junction bases not matched to a gene: 9. The CDR3 has 16 amino acids. CDR3 DNA: TGTGCCAGCAGTTCCTTAGCGGGACCCGCACAAGAGACCCAGTACTTC. Translating gives CASSSLAGPAQETQYF.

This clone was counted between two and nine times. The chain recombines TRBV6-1 with TRBJ1-5; perhaps TRBD1 as D (5 bases). Germline values: CDR1 MNHNS, CDR2 SASEGT. This CDR3 has 13 residues. Trimming removed 6 bases at V and 6 bases at J, with 12 bases between. The CDR3, as DNA: TGTGCCAGCAGCCAAGGGGCGGCTCAGCCCCAGCATTTT. It specifies CASSQGAAQPQHF.

This chain joins TRBV5-6 and TRBJ2-7, with 7 bases identical to TRBD2. Germline loops: CDR1 SGHDT, CDR2 YYEEEE. V lost 4 bases to trimming and J lost 4 bases; unmatched junction nucleotides: 11. The CDR3 contains 15 residues. CDR3 in amino acids: CASSGTAGLQYEQYF. CDR3 nucleotides: TGTGCCAGCAGCGGAACAGCGGGACTCCAGTACGAGCAGTACTTC.

The gene calls are TRBV18 and TRBJ2-1; 13 nucleotides align to TRBD2. V was clipped by 3 bases and J by 4 bases; unmatched bases: 9. The CDR3 has 18 residues. Germline-derived CDR1 and CDR2 are KGHSH and LQKENI. The CDR3 region has the DNA TGTGCCAGCTCACCGTCGACGGGGACTAGCGGGACTTACAATGAGCAGTTCTTC. Its protein is CASSPSTGTSGTYNEQFF.

The V gene is TRBV15, the J gene TRBJ2-7; 7 nucleotides align to TRBD1. V trimming: 2 bases; J trimming: 5 bases; junction bases outside the gene matches: 9. Germline V gives CDR1 LNHNV, CDR2 YYDKDF (reference sequence). The CDR3 length is 15 residues. The CDR3: CATSRSQGTGNEQYF. Here the CDR3 DNA reads TGTGCCACCAGCAGATCACAGGGGACCGGGAACGAGCAGTACTTC.

V and J are TRBV7-6 and TRBJ1-4; no firm D call. The germline V gene encodes CDR1 SGHVS and CDR2 FNYEAQ. This CDR3 region has 15 residues. Trimming pared 8 bases from V and 8 bases from J, leaving 21 bases between. CDR3 amino acids: CASSTGEAGGEKLFF. CDR3 sequence (DNA): TGTGCCAGCTCCACCGGTGAGGCAGGAGGGGAAAAACTGTTTTTT.

This chain links TRBV4-1 with TRBJ2-3, with 7 bases matching TRBD2. The CDR3 totals 16 residues. Germline V gene sequence: CDR1 MGHRA, CDR2 YSYEKL. V gave up 0 bases and J gave up 1 base; unmatched junction bases: 4. CDR3 loop: CASSQDRGSGTDTQYF. In DNA, the CDR3 is TGCGCCAGCAGCCAAGATCGCGGGAGTGGCACAGATACGCAGTATTTT.

This clone has only a few counts. The chain couples TRBV7-2 to TRBJ2-3; 9 bases are shared with TRBD2. Germline V lookup: CDR1 SGHTA, CDR2 FQGNSA. The CDR3 covers 16 residues. With V trimmed by 1 base and J by 3 bases, 5 bases remained unmatched. In DNA form, the CDR3 reads TGTGCCAGCAGCTTAGTGCTAGCGGGGTTGACAGATACGCAGTATTTT. Protein product: CASSLVLAGLTDTQYF.

The rearrangement links TRBV18 to TRBJ1-1; D perhaps matches TRBD1 (5 bases). CDR1 is KGHSH, CDR2 LQKENI, per germline. Trimming shortened V by 6 bases and J by 2 bases, and 10 bases separated the two germline ends. This CDR3 has 13 amino acids. CDR3 loop: CASSGQANTEAFF. CDR3 nucleotide sequence: TGTGCCAGCTCGGGGCAGGCAAACACTGAAGCTTTCTTT. Together with reference TRBV18 and TRBJ1-1, the CDR3 gives the full variable domain: NAGVMQNPRHLVRRRGQEARLRCSPMKGHSHVYWYRQLPEEGLKFMVYLQKENIIDESGMPKERFSAEFPKEGPSILRIQQVVRGDSAAYFCASSGQANTEAFFGQGTRLTVV.

V and J are TRBV14 and TRBJ1-6; no reliable D call. This CDR3 comprises 15 residues. From germline, CDR1 is SGHDN and CDR2 FVKESK. V lost 4 bases and J lost 14, with 21 bases in between. The CDR3 DNA reads TGTGCCAGCAGCCTCCGAGGGTCCGGGAGGATGACCCTCCACTTT. This codes for CASSLRGSGRMTLHF.